The clone carrying this TCR beta chain appeared a single time. The data stem from a study of blood T cells in healthy people across ages. Combining a sample-barcoded 5' primer with a J-beta primer mix, a second PCR ran for 7 to 11 cycles. Via MiXCR, TCRdb re-called the 5' RACE reads, giving one row per CDR3 protein. The table includes more than 800,000 distinct CDR3 sequences, more than 35% detected once. The sequencing input was blood. The source is a woman aged 55-70 years in good health.

CDR3 loop: CASSLRQWGRLDEQFF. CDR3 DNA sequence: TGCGCCAGCAGCTTGCGGCAGTGGGGGAGGCTGGATGAGCAGTTCTTC. The genes are TRBV5-1 and TRBJ2-1, with D possibly being TRBD2 (6 bases). The CDR3 is made up of 16 amino acids. Trimming shortened V by 1 base and J by 8 bases, and 19 bases separated the two germline ends. Per the germline V gene, CDR1 is SGHRS and CDR2 is YFSETQ.